Each of the 20 T cell receptor beta chains below was sequenced from the same sample in a study of cytomegalovirus exposure and HLA in healthy donors. Primers for the PCR totalled 60 Vbeta and 13 Jbeta. Measured with immunoSEQ multiplex PCR; TCRdb has only the in-frame clones, and not every one. The table lists some 140,000 clones, over 65% of them singletons, with around 1.9% in the top ten. The sequencing input was PBMCs. All receptors come from a man aged 25 to 40 in good health and CMV-seronegative.

The V call is TRBV28, the J call TRBJ2-7, with a tentative D call TRBD2 (6 bases). The ends were cut back, 3 bases at V and 3 bases at J, with 12 bases in the middle. This CDR3 is 14 amino acids long. Germline-derived CDR1 and CDR2 are MDHEN and SYDVKM. The CDR3 region has the DNA TGTGCCAGCAGTTTGGGGCTGCGGGGCTACGAGCAGTACTTC. Encoded protein: CASSLGLRGYEQYF.

This clone was observed once. V is TRBV28 and J is TRBJ1-3, with 8 bases that match TRBD1. Unmatched junction bases numbered 7, after V lost 5 bases and J lost 1 base. CDR1 MDHEN and CDR2 SYDVKM come from the germline V gene. CDR3 length: 16 residues. This chain's CDR3 is CASSDPGQGSGNTIYF. Written as DNA, the CDR3 is TGTGCCAGCAGTGATCCAGGACAGGGATCTGGAAACACCATATATTTT.

The J gene is TRBJ2-7, the V gene TRBV7-9, with 12 bases lining up with TRBD2. Germline CDR1 and CDR2: SEHNR and FQNEAQ (reference sequence). Trimming at V came to 4 bases and at J to 0 bases, leaving 13 bases not matched to a gene. This CDR3 region has 19 residues. The CDR3 spells CASSSPRLAGDHPSYEQYF. As DNA, the CDR3 is TGTGCCAGCAGCTCCCCCAGACTAGCGGGGGATCACCCCTCCTACGAGCAGTACTTC.

The rearrangement links TRBV9 to TRBJ1-2, with a possible D match to TRBD1 (6 bases). The CDR3 spans 15 residues. The germline gives CDR1 SGDLS, CDR2 YYNGEE. V dropped 0 bases and J dropped 7 bases, with 16 bases sitting between them. The CDR3 nucleotides are TGTGCCAGCAGCGTAGAAGGGACACCCACGGCTGGCTACACCTTC. The encoded protein is CASSVEGTPTAGYTF.

This clone was seen once. The chain's CDR3 is CASSNPVTGGTEAFF. The CDR3 nucleotides are TGTGCCAGCAGTAACCCGGTGACAGGGGGCACTGAAGCTTTCTTT. The chain has TRBV9 and TRBJ1-1; 9 bases agree with TRBD1. V lost 5 bases and J lost 4; bases outside the gene matches: 9. CDR3 size: 15 residues. Germline V gives CDR1 SGDLS, CDR2 YYNGEE.

The DNA of the CDR3 is TGTGCCAGCAGCTTGGGAAGGAGCGTCTATGGCTACACCTTC. This codes for CASSLGRSVYGYTF. The chain uses TRBV5-6 and TRBJ1-2; D not certain. This CDR3 region has 14 residues. The germline V gene has CDR1 SGHDT and CDR2 YYEEEE. Deletions cut 0 bases from V and 4 bases from J, with 10 bases between.

V and J are TRBV7-9 and TRBJ1-4; the D gene is possibly TRBD1 (5 bases). V lost 9 bases, J lost 5 bases, and 7 bases lay in between. Per the germline V gene, CDR1 is SEHNR and CDR2 is FQNEAQ (reference sequence). The CDR3 spans 11 residues. The DNA of the CDR3 is TGTGCCAGGGGGGGGAATGAAAAACTGTTTTTT. Its protein is CARGGNEKLFF.

The sample holds a few counts of this clone. This chain uses TRBV2 with TRBJ1-1; D call uncertain. Germline lookup yields CDR1 SNHLY and CDR2 FYNNEI. V lost 6 bases to trimming and J lost 5 bases, with 13 bases between them. The CDR3 has 13 amino acids. This CDR3 reads CASRRGWDTEAFF. CDR3 bases: TGTGCCAGCAGGCGGGGTTGGGATACTGAAGCTTTCTTT.

The CDR3 sequence: CASSIGRTGSREQYF. The CDR3 DNA reads as TGTGCCAGTAGTATAGGTCGGACAGGGTCGAGAGAGCAGTACTTC. This chain links TRBV19 with TRBJ2-7; TRBD1 matches at 8 bases. V trimming: 1 base; J trimming: 7 bases; junction bases outside the gene matches: 9. The CDR3 covers 15 residues. CDR1 is LNHDA and CDR2 is SQIVND in the germline V gene (reference sequence). The whole variable domain, filled in from reference TRBV19 and TRBJ2-7, reads DGGITQSPKYLFRKEGQNVTLSCEQNLNHDAMYWYRQDPGQGLRLIYYSQIVNDFQKGDIAEGYSVSREKKESFPLTVTSAQKNPTAFYLCASSIGRTGSREQYFGPGTRLTVT.

As regards this clone: The junction departs from germline at one end; a sequencing error may be responsible. The chain employs TRBV5-4 and TRBJ2-5, with TRBD2 matching over 11 bases. The CDR3 has 12 amino acids. Germline V gene sequence: CDR1 SGHNT, CDR2 YYREEE (reference sequence). CDR3 region: CASSPTSGAPDF. The CDR3 bases are TGTGCCAGCAGCCCGACTAGCGGGGCCCCGGACTTC.

V usage is TRBV6-6 and J usage is TRBJ1-5; 7 nucleotides agree with TRBD1. Germline lookup yields CDR1 MNHNY and CDR2 SVGAGI (reference sequence). The CDR3 length is 14 residues. The V segment lost 6 bases and the J segment 4 bases; nucleotides outside the gene matches: 6. This CDR3 is CASSPGTENQPQHF. The CDR3, as DNA: TGTGCCAGCAGCCCCGGGACAGAAAATCAGCCCCAGCATTTT.

The chain couples TRBV2 to TRBJ1-2; 9 bases match TRBD1. The CDR3 is 14 amino acids. Looked up from germline, CDR1 is SNHLY and CDR2 is FYNNEI. The V segment lost 0 bases and the J segment 13 bases; nucleotides outside the gene matches: 9. The DNA for the CDR3 is TGTGCCAGCAGTGAAGCAGCGGGGACAGGGTCTAGCACCTTC. Encoded protein: CASSEAAGTGSSTF.

This sequence joins TRBV4-2 and TRBJ2-7, with a possible D match to TRBD1 (5 bases). The germline V gene encodes CDR1 LGHNA and CDR2 YNFKEQ. CDR3 length: 15 amino acids. The V end was cut by 1 base, the J end by 3 bases, with 13 bases between. The CDR3 here is CASSQVQDTIYEQYF. In DNA, the CDR3 is TGTGCCAGCAGCCAAGTACAGGATACTATCTACGAGCAGTACTTC.

This chain connects TRBV5-6 to TRBJ1-1; D perhaps matches TRBD1 (6 bases). Trimming shortened V by 4 bases and J by 5 bases, and 21 bases separated the two germline ends. This CDR3 region has 16 residues. CDR1 and CDR2 from the germline V gene are SGHDT and YYEEEE. The DNA of the CDR3 is TGTGCCAGCAGCATACCTTGGGGGGGGGCGACGACTGAAGCTTTCTTT. It translates to CASSIPWGGATTEAFF.

Details on this clone: The same CDR3 is also encoded by other DNA sequences in this sample. The chain uses TRBV5-1 and TRBJ2-5; 8 nucleotides agree with TRBD1. J gave up 5 bases and V 4 bases, and 7 bases lay outside the gene matches. The CDR3 has 14 amino acids. From germline, CDR1 is SGHRS and CDR2 YFSETQ. Here the CDR3 DNA reads TGCGCCAGCAGCACGAAGGACAGGGAGGAGACCCAGTACTTC. Amino acids: CASSTKDREETQYF.

This chain uses TRBV5-1 with TRBJ2-2; possible D gene TRBD1, 5 bases. Germline V gives CDR1 SGHRS, CDR2 YFSETQ. The CDR3 loop spans 14 amino acids. V was trimmed by 4 bases and J by 6 bases, leaving 13 bases between them. DNA for the CDR3: TGCGCCAGCAGCGATCCCCTCAGGGCCGGGGAGCTGTTTTTT. Translating it yields CASSDPLRAGELFF.

The chain is built from TRBV7-9 and TRBJ1-5; D might be TRBD1 (5 bases). The length of the CDR3 is 14 residues. Looked up from germline, CDR1 is SEHNR and CDR2 is FQNEAQ (reference sequence). V was clipped by 3 bases and J by 0 bases, with 6 bases between them. The CDR3 here is CASSFDSSNQPQHF. The CDR3 coding sequence is TGTGCCAGCAGCTTCGACAGTAGCAATCAGCCCCAGCATTTT.

The chain employs TRBV5-1 and TRBJ2-6; D is undetermined. The CDR3 covers 15 residues. Trimming pared 1 base from V and 1 base from J, leaving 6 bases between. The germline V gene has CDR1 SGHRS and CDR2 YFSETQ. CDR3 sequence reads: CASSLTVSGANVLTF. In DNA form, the CDR3 reads TGCGCCAGCAGCTTGACAGTATCTGGGGCCAACGTCCTGACTTTC.

The J gene is TRBJ1-1, the V gene TRBV5-4; D gene uncertain. Trimming removed 3 bases from V and 3 bases from J, with 9 bases in between. CDR3 length: 13 residues. Germline V gene data show CDR1 as SGHNT and CDR2 as YYREEE (reference sequence). The CDR3 bases are TGTGCCAGCAGCTCCGTGCCGGACACTGAAGCTTTCTTT. Encoded protein: CASSSVPDTEAFF.

This clone was recorded once. CDR3 residues: CASSPSFRDEQYF. Written as DNA, the CDR3 is TGTGCCAGCTCACCTTCTTTTCGGGACGAGCAGTACTTC. The gene calls are TRBV18 and TRBJ2-7; D is unresolved. V lost 3 bases and J lost 5, with 11 bases in between. CDR1 and CDR2 (germline): KGHSH, LQKENI. This CDR3 comprises 13 residues.